The TCR beta chain under discussion was sequenced for a study of neurological immune-mediated disorders. TCRdb ran MiXCR on the 5' RACE reads and lists one entry per CDR3 protein. The sample includes approximately 45,000 distinct CDR3 sequences, roughly 14% of them seen just once. Time point indicated: longitudinal time-point 3. This clonotype was detected many times. CDR1 is SGHRS and CDR2 is YFSETQ in the germline V gene. This CDR3 is built from 18 residues. V lost 0 bases and J lost 6, with 24 bases in between. This chain uses TRBV5-1 with TRBJ1-1; weak D call: TRBD1 (6 bases). The TCR was taken from a man younger than 45 in good health. The source material was PBMCs. The CDR3 sequence: CASSLAGSGGRVNAEAFF. In DNA, the CDR3 is TGCGCCAGCAGCTTGGCCGGTTCCGGGGGGCGAGTCAACGCTGAAGCTTTCTTT. Based on the CDR3 plus reference TRBV5-1 and TRBJ1-1, the full variable domain is KAGVTQTPRYLIKTRGQQVTLSCSPISGHRSVSWYQQTPGQGLQFLFEYFSETQRNKGNFPGRFSGRQFSNSRSEMNVSTLELGDSALYLCASSLAGSGGRVNAEAFFGQGTRLTVV.